A few counts support the clone carrying this TCR beta chain. Its target is not known. The sample belongs to a study of T-cell memory formation after mild COVID-19. Overall study findings and caveats: CD4+ contracting clones lay mainly in CM and EM, CD8+ ones in EMRA.

V lost 5 bases and J 15 bases, leaving 14 bases between the germline ends. CDR1 and CDR2 (germline): SGHTA, FQGNSA. The CDR3 sequence is 12 residues long. Each CDR3 protein is one row after TCRdb ran MiXCR on the 5' RACE reads. The sample records roughly 560,000 distinct CDR3 sequences, about a fifth being singletons. Sequences were obtained from PBMCs or a T cell subset sorted from them (not recorded which). This chain connects TRBV7-2 to TRBJ1-6; weak D call: TRBD1 (5 bases). The sequence was obtained from an adult woman who had mild COVID-19 (a few samples of this study predate the infection). Cell type and time point are not known. The CDR3 region has the DNA TGTGCCAGCAGCCCCCCAGGGCTTCGCCTCCACTTT. Translation gives CASSPPGLRLHF.